A selection of T cell receptor beta chains follows, all from one sample in a study of T-cell reconstitution after alpha-beta-depleted transplantation in children. In TCRdb, the PCR reads were re-called with MiXCR into one record per CDR3 protein. The sample shows about 460,000 distinct CDR3 sequences, 9.5% to 12% of them seen only once. The specimen was PBMCs, mostly from graft donor cells, collected 180 days after TCRalphabeta/CD19-depleted stem cell transplant. Every receptor here comes from a female patient aged 2-9 years who had a stem cell transplant for aplastic anemia, so the T cells may come from the graft donor. Each CDR3 is given with its conserved first and last residue.

>TRBJ2-7|TRBV15
CATSRVAGGPAEQYF
>TRBJ2-3|TRBV20-1
CSAPGQGAVTDTQYF
>TRBJ2-7|TRBV4-3
CASSQDTGTSGSYEQYF
>TRBJ2-1|TRBV28
CASSFSGRAHNEQFF
>TRBJ1-4|TRBV5-1
CASSLEAGESKLFF
>TRBJ2-3|TRBV6-2/TRBV6-3
CASSYTVGLGATDTQYF
>TRBJ1-5|TRBV7-8
CASSLVRDSAYSNQPQHF
>TRBJ2-5|TRBV12-3/TRBV12-4
CASSLAPGQGQETQYF
>TRBJ1-1|TRBV11-2
CASSLDPALNTEAFF
>TRBJ1-2|TRBV6-1
CASSEGKDYGYTF
>TRBJ2-1|TRBV7-2
CASSSDSLNEQFF
>TRBJ2-5|TRBV20-1
CSARERGRETQYF
>TRBJ2-5|TRBV12-3/TRBV12-4
CASSILAVLETQYF
>TRBJ2-3|TRBV12-3/TRBV12-4
CASSFREGDGDTDTQYF
>TRBJ1-4|TRBV7-9
CASSLRLEPEMGKLFF
>TRBJ2-1|TRBV6-5
CASSYRDRRNEQFF
>TRBJ2-3|TRBV24-1
CATSGQTGTDTQYF
>TRBJ2-1|TRBV7-9
CASSSSGTDSYNEQFF
>TRBJ2-3|TRBV7-9
CASSMTGRPTDTQYF
>TRBJ2-1|TRBV25-1
CASSELAGAYNEQFF
>TRBJ2-5|TRBV5-1
CASSFRSLQETQYF
>TRBJ1-1|TRBV21-1
CASSKGTGDNTEAFF
>TRBJ2-6|TRBV6-2/TRBV6-3
CASSWGQAGSGANVLTF
>TRBJ1-1|TRBV29-1
CSGDRMNTEAFF
>TRBJ2-1|TRBV7-9
CASSPYPSGRDNEQFF
>TRBJ1-2|TRBV7-2
CASSLARQGMSYGYTF
>TRBJ2-2|TRBV24-1
CATSDLRRERSGELFF
>TRBJ2-1|TRBV11-2
CASSTSPGGSSSYNEQFF
>TRBJ2-2|TRBV5-4
CASSFSLAGGGNGELFF
>TRBJ2-2|TRBV7-3
CASKVDRGLGGELFF
>TRBJ2-3|TRBV7-6
CASSLVSLTGRGTDTQYF
>TRBJ2-7|TRBV28
CASSLDRPSREQYF
>TRBJ2-3|TRBV4-3
CASSQDWGTDTQYF